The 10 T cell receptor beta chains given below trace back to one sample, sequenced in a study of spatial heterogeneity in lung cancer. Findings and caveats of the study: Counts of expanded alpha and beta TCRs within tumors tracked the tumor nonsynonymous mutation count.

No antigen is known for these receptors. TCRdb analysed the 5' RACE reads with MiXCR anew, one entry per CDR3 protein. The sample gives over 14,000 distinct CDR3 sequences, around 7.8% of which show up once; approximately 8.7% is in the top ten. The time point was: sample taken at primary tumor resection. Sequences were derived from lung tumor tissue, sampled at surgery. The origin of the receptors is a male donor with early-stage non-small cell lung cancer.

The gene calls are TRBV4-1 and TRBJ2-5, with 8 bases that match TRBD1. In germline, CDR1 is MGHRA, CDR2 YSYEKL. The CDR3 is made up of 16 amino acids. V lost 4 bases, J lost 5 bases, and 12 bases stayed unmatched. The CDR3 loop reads CASSRGGQGGLETQYF. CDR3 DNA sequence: TGCGCCAGCAGCCGAGGAGGACAGGGAGGTTTGGAGACCCAGTACTTC.

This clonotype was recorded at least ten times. CDR3 in amino acids: CSASTPGVSSEQFF. CDR3 DNA sequence: TGCAGTGCTAGTACTCCGGGAGTTAGCAGTGAGCAGTTCTTC. V and J are TRBV20-1 and TRBJ2-1, with a tentative D call TRBD2 (6 bases). The V end was cut by 3 bases, the J end by 9 bases, with 18 bases between. The CDR3 extends over 14 amino acids. Germline loops: CDR1 DFQATT, CDR2 SNEGSKA (reference sequence).

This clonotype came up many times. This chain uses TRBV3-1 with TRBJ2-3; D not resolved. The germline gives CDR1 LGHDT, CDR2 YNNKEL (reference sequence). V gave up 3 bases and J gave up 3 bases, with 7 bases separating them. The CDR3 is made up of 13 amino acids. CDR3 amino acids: CASSHPPTDTQYF. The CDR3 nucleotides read TGTGCCAGCAGCCACCCCCCTACAGATACGCAGTATTTT.

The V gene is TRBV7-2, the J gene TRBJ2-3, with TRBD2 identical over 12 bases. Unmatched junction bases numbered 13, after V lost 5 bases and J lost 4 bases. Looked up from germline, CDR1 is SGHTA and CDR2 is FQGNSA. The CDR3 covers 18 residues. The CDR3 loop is CASSHYPRLAGGPDTQYF. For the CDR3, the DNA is TGTGCCAGCAGCCACTACCCTCGGCTAGCGGGAGGGCCAGATACGCAGTATTTT.

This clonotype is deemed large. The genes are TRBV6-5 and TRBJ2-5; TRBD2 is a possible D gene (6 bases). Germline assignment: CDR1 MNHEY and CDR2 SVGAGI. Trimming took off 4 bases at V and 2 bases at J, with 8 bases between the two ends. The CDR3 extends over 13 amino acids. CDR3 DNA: TGTGCCAGCAGTTCGGGACTGCAAGAGACCCAGTACTTC. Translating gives CASSSGLQETQYF.

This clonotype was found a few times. CDR3 protein: CASSFLGTRGSTDTQYF. CDR3 DNA: TGTGCCAGCAGTTTCCTCGGGACCCGAGGTAGCACAGATACGCAGTATTTT. The chain uses TRBV12-3 or TRBV12-4 and TRBJ2-3; perhaps D is TRBD1 or TRBD2 (5 bases each). This CDR3 contains 17 residues. V lost 3 bases and J 0 bases, leaving 16 bases between the germline ends.

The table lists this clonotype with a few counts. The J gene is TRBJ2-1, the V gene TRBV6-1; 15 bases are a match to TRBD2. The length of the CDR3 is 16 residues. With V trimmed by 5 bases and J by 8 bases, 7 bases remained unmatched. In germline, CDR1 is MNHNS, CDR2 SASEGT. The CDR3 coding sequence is TGTGCCAGCAGTTTTCGGACTAGCGGGAGGGGGGATGAGCAGTTCTTC. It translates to CASSFRTSGRGDEQFF.

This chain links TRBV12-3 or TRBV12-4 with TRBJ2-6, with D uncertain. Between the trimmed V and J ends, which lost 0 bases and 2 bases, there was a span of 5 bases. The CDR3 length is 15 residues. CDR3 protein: CASSLAGTGANVLTF. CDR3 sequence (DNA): TGTGCCAGCAGTTTAGCGGGGACTGGGGCCAACGTCCTGACTTTC.

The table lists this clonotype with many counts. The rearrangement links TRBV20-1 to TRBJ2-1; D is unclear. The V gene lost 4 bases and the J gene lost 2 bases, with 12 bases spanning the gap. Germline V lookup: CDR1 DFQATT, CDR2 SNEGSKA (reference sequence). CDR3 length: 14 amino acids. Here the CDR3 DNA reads TGCAGTGCTAAGGCCCGCCTCACCTACAATGAGCAGTTCTTC. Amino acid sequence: CSAKARLTYNEQFF.

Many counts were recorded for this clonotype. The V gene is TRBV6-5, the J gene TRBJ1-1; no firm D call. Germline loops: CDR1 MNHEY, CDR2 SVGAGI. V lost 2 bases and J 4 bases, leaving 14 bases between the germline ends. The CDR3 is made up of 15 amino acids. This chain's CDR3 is CASSYGRWGGTEAFF. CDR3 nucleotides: TGTGCCAGCAGTTACGGCCGATGGGGAGGCACTGAAGCTTTCTTT.